This T cell receptor beta chain comes out of a study of blood T cell repertoires in COVID-19. At the level of the study: Nucleic acid was either cDNA or gDNA, and it came from T cells, B-cell-depleted T cells, or PBMCs.

The CDR3 covers 11 residues. V gave up 6 bases and J gave up 8 bases, with 13 bases separating them. Germline-derived CDR1 and CDR2 are GTSNPN and SVGIG (reference sequence). In the authors' methods: Quantification of nucleated cells was approximated via reference gene primer amplification. Using immunoSEQ multiplex PCR, the repertoire was profiled, and TCRdb retains in-frame clones only, with some absent. The V and J calls and clone size were taken over from that table, and D and trimming were inferred from the DNA. The sample shows about 75,000 clones, approximately 86% of them seen only once. The V call is TRBV30, the J call TRBJ1-2, with D hard to call. This clonotype was sampled from a woman aged 45 to 65 with acute or convalescent COVID-19. Sample: peripheral blood. CDR3 DNA sequence: TGTGCCTGCGCCTTCCCCGCGGGCTACACCTTC. Amino acid sequence: CACAFPAGYTF.